The 14 T cell receptor beta chains reported below all come from one sample, sequenced in a study of shared clonotypes between healthy human individuals. Positively selected for CCR7, the CD45RO-negative cells used as naive CD8 cells excluded terminally differentiated effector memory CD45RA+ cells. The table came from immunoSEQ multiplex PCR; TCRdb's copy has only in-frame clones and leaves some out. The table has hundreds of thousands of clones, more than 85% seen once; the top ten hold approximately 25%. Sequences were obtained from naive CD8+ T cells sorted from blood. All receptors derive from a man aged 25-45 years in good health.

This sequence joins TRBV5-4 and TRBJ2-5, with 13 bases fitting TRBD2. Germline CDR1 and CDR2: SGHNT and YYREEE (reference sequence). V lost 4 bases to trimming and J lost 5 bases; unmatched junction nucleotides: 8. The CDR3 is 16 amino acids. CDR3 coding DNA: TGTGCCAGCAGCCCCGGGACTAGCGGGATAGGGGAGACCCAGTACTTC. This translates into CASSPGTSGIGETQYF.

The chain employs TRBV5-8 and TRBJ1-1; 7 nucleotides match TRBD1. The germline gives CDR1 SGHTS, CDR2 YDEGEE. The CDR3 loop spans 15 amino acids. Trimming took 5 bases from V and 2 from J; bases not matched to a gene: 9. The CDR3 DNA follows: TGTGCCAGCAGACCTGGGGGACAGACAAACACTGAAGCTTTCTTT. Encoded protein: CASRPGGQTNTEAFF.

This clone was seen a single time. The sample holds other DNA sequences that translate to the same CDR3. The V gene is TRBV27, the J gene TRBJ2-3; the match to TRBD1 covers 7 bases. Unmatched junction bases numbered 3, after V lost 5 bases and J lost 1 base. CDR1 MNHEY and CDR2 SMNVEV come from the germline V gene (reference sequence). The CDR3 consists of 14 residues. CDR3 sequence (DNA): TGTGCCAGCAGTCTCGGGACAGGCACAGATACGCAGTATTTT. Translating it yields CASSLGTGTDTQYF.

This clone was detected only a few times. Other nucleotide sequences in the sample specify the same CDR3. This chain connects TRBV19 to TRBJ1-5; D is uncertain. This CDR3 region has 14 residues. Deletions cut 5 bases from V and 0 bases from J, with 8 bases between. Germline-derived CDR1 and CDR2 are LNHDA and SQIVND (reference sequence). For the CDR3, the DNA is TGTGCCAGTAGTTACGGATATAGCAATCAGCCCCAGCATTTT. Translation gives CASSYGYSNQPQHF.

V usage is TRBV6-1 and J usage is TRBJ2-7; D might be TRBD2 (5 bases). CDR3 length: 16 residues. V lost 1 base, J lost 0 bases, and 13 bases lay in between. The germline CDR1 and CDR2 sequences are MNHNS and SASEGT. DNA for the CDR3: TGTGCCAGCAGTGAAGGTGCGAGCGGTAGCTCCTACGAGCAGTACTTC. Translating it yields CASSEGASGSSYEQYF.

The DNA of the CDR3 is TGTGCCAGCATCGCCCTCTCAGGACTAGCGGGATACTACAATGAGCAGTTCTTC. Translation gives CASIALSGLAGYYNEQFF. This chain connects TRBV27 to TRBJ2-1, with 12 bases that match TRBD2. Germline CDR1 reads MNHEY; CDR2 reads SMNVEV (reference sequence). The length of the CDR3 is 18 residues. V lost 7 bases and J lost 3; bases outside the gene matches: 13.

This sequence joins TRBV10-3 and TRBJ2-7; D is undetermined. The V and J ends lost 0 bases and 0 bases respectively, with 15 bases between them. Germline CDR1 reads ENHRY; CDR2 reads SYGVKD. The CDR3 is 17 amino acids. The chain's CDR3 is CAISESPGAMGSYEQYF. The CDR3 DNA reads TGTGCCATCAGTGAGTCACCAGGCGCCATGGGCTCCTACGAGCAGTACTTC.

This chain connects TRBV6-1 to TRBJ2-7; 9 bases line up with TRBD2. The CDR3 sequence is 14 residues long. CDR1 is MNHNS and CDR2 is SASEGT in the germline V gene. V trimming: 6 bases; J trimming: 3 bases; junction bases outside the gene matches: 6. CDR3 DNA: TGTGCCAGCAGATCCGGGACTAGCTTCTACGAGCAGTACTTC. Amino acid sequence: CASRSGTSFYEQYF.

This chain connects TRBV4-1 to TRBJ2-7, with D perhaps matching TRBD1 (7 bases). V lost 5 bases and J lost 5, with 16 bases in between. Per the germline V gene, CDR1 is MGHRA and CDR2 is YSYEKL. The CDR3 spans 14 residues. The CDR3 here is CASSVLEGADEQYF. The CDR3 bases are TGCGCCAGCAGCGTGCTGGAGGGGGCTGACGAGCAGTACTTC.

The chain uses TRBV27 and TRBJ2-1; no clear D gene. V lost 5 bases to trimming and J lost 3 bases, with 11 bases between them. The CDR3 length is 14 residues. Germline V CDR1 and CDR2: MNHEY, SMNVEV (reference sequence). In DNA form, the CDR3 reads TGTGCCAGCAGTCTTTTGACAAACTACAATGAGCAGTTCTTC. It translates to CASSLLTNYNEQFF.

The genes are TRBV7-6 and TRBJ2-2, with D perhaps TRBD2 (5 bases). Germline V gene sequence: CDR1 SGHVS, CDR2 FNYEAQ. The V gene lost 2 bases and the J gene lost 0 bases, with 7 bases spanning the gap. This CDR3 is 15 amino acids long. For the CDR3, the DNA is TGTGCCAGCAGCTTATCGGGGTCGAACACCGGGGAGCTGTTTTTT. As protein: CASSLSGSNTGELFF.

The gene calls are TRBV7-9 and TRBJ1-5, with 8 bases identical to TRBD1. This CDR3 contains 16 residues. The V segment lost 5 bases and the J segment 5 bases; nucleotides outside the gene matches: 11. Per the germline V gene, CDR1 is SEHNR and CDR2 is FQNEAQ (reference sequence). The CDR3 sequence is CASSPPTGERDQPQHF. CDR3 nucleotide sequence: TGTGCCAGCAGCCCGCCGACAGGGGAAAGGGATCAGCCCCAGCATTTT. The full variable domain, with the rest looked up from reference TRBV7-9 and TRBJ1-5, is DTGVSQNPRHKITKRGQNVTFRCDPISEHNRLYWYRQTLGQGPEFLTYFQNEAQLEKSRLLSDRFSAERPKGSFSTLEIQRTEQGDSAMYLCASSPPTGERDQPQHFGDGTRLSIL.

The CDR3 loop is CASSPWLTTDTQYF. In DNA, the CDR3 is TGCGCCAGCAGCCCGTGGCTAACGACAGATACGCAGTATTTT. This chain links TRBV4-3 with TRBJ2-3; D is undetermined. The germline CDR1 and CDR2 sequences are LGHNA and YSLEER. The CDR3 contains 14 residues. V was cut by 4 bases and J by 3 bases, with 11 bases left in between.

The chain uses TRBV7-9 and TRBJ2-1; D is undetermined. CDR3 size: 12 residues. The V gene lost 3 bases and the J gene lost 15 bases, with 15 bases spanning the gap. Germline CDR1 SEHNR, CDR2 FQNEAQ (reference sequence). The CDR3 spells CASSFQVPGPFF. The CDR3 coding sequence is TGTGCCAGCAGCTTTCAGGTACCCGGCCCGTTCTTC.